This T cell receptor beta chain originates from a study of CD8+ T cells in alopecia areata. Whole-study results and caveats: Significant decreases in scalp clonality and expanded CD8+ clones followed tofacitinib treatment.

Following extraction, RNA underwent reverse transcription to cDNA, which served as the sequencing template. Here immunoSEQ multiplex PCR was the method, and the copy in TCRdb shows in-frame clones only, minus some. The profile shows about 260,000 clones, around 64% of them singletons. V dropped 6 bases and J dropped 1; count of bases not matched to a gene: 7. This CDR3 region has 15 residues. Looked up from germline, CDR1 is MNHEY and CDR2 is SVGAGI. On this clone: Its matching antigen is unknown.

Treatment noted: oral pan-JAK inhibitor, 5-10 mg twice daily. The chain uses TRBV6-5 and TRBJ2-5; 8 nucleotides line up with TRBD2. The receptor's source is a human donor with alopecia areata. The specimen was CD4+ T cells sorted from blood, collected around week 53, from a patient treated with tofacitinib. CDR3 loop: CASRVRRGAQETQYF. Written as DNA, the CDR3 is TGTGCCAGCAGGGTCCGGCGGGGGGCCCAAGAGACCCAGTACTTC.